The next 11 T cell receptor beta chains were all read from a single sample in a study of regulatory and conventional T cells in RAG deficiency. Clones were read by immunoSEQ multiplex PCR, and TCRdb kept only the in-frame ones, dropping some. This sample has 20,000 to 25,000 clones, with 95% to 97% found just once. Conventional CD4+ T cells were sorted from blood as CD25-low CD127-high cells. These records were also assigned to another study, of regulatory T cells. That source notes: The primer mix had 52 TRBV and 13 TRBJ primers.

Sequencing was done on a sample of CD25- CD4+ T cells sorted from blood. The receptors here all came from a human donor in good health.

The DNA for the CDR3 is TGTGCCAGCAGCTTAAACGGGGGACCTCGCGATACGCAGTATTTT. Its protein product is CASSLNGGPRDTQYF. The chain uses TRBV7-2 and TRBJ2-3; maybe TRBD2 (6 bases). The length of the CDR3 is 15 residues. Per germline, CDR1 SGHTA and CDR2 FQGNSA. Trimming removed 2 bases at V and 6 bases at J, with 15 bases between.

The rearrangement links TRBV27 to TRBJ1-2; possible D gene TRBD1, 6 bases. V was cut by 3 bases and J by 3 bases, with 14 bases left in between. From germline, CDR1 is MNHEY and CDR2 SMNVEV (reference sequence). The CDR3 is 15 residues long. In DNA form, the CDR3 reads TGTGCCAGCAGTTTTTACCCGGACAGCCACTATGGCTACACCTTC. The encoded protein is CASSFYPDSHYGYTF.

The V and J genes are TRBV11-1 and TRBJ1-1; D remains ambiguous. The CDR3 is made up of 15 amino acids. Germline values: CDR1 SGHAT, CDR2 FQDESV (reference sequence). Trimming removed 1 base from V and 6 bases from J, with 15 bases in between. CDR3 sequence: CASSLGLQVRAEAFF. DNA of the CDR3: TGTGCCAGCAGCTTAGGTCTCCAGGTTCGAGCTGAAGCTTTCTTT.

The chain is built from TRBV5-4 and TRBJ1-6; no clear D gene. The ends were cut back, 4 bases at V and 0 bases at J, with 14 bases in the middle. The CDR3 is 17 amino acids. The germline V gene has CDR1 SGHNT and CDR2 YYREEE (reference sequence). CDR3 in amino acids: CASSGGRGSSYNSPLHF. The CDR3 coding sequence is TGTGCCAGCAGCGGAGGACGGGGAAGCTCCTATAATTCACCCCTCCACTTT. Combining the CDR3 with reference TRBV5-4 and TRBJ1-6 gives the whole variable domain ETGVTQSPTHLIKTRGQQVTLRCSSQSGHNTVSWYQQALGQGPQFIFQYYREEENGRGNFPPRFSGLQFPNYSSELNVNALELDDSALYLCASSGGRGSSYNSPLHFGNGTRLTVT.

The rearrangement joins TRBV27 to TRBJ2-6, with D perhaps matching TRBD1 (5 bases). Deletions cut 7 bases from V and 1 base from J, with 20 bases between. Germline V gene sequence: CDR1 MNHEY, CDR2 SMNVEV (reference sequence). The CDR3 extends over 18 amino acids. DNA of the CDR3: TGTGCCAGCAATTTTTATCCCCCTGACAGATCTGGGGCCAACGTCCTGACTTTC. It translates to CASNFYPPDRSGANVLTF.

This chain connects TRBV2 to TRBJ2-7; tentatively, D is TRBD2 (6 bases). Trimming removed 7 bases at V and 5 bases at J, with 12 bases between. Germline CDR1 and CDR2: SNHLY and FYNNEI. The CDR3 spans 12 residues. CDR3 sequence: CASTGTLHEQYF. Written as DNA, the CDR3 is TGTGCCAGCACTGGGACTCTTCACGAGCAGTACTTC.

Only one count was recorded for this clone. The rearrangement uses TRBV5-1 and TRBJ1-1, with D possibly matching TRBD1 (5 bases). CDR1 and CDR2 (germline): SGHRS, YFSETQ. The CDR3 extends over 15 amino acids. V lost 0 bases and J 5 bases, leaving 14 bases between the germline ends. Here the CDR3 reads CASSLVQGGGTEAFF. CDR3 nucleotides: TGCGCCAGCAGCTTGGTCCAGGGCGGAGGGACTGAAGCTTTCTTT.

The count of this clone is one. This CDR3 is CASSTDRGLYEQYF. CDR3 DNA: TGCGCCAGCAGCACTGACAGGGGGCTCTACGAGCAGTACTTC. The genes are TRBV10-2 and TRBJ2-7, with 10 nucleotides matching TRBD1. Trimming took 6 bases from V and 3 from J; bases not matched to a gene: 5. Germline loops: CDR1 WSHSY, CDR2 SAAADI. CDR3 length: 14 amino acids.

The V gene is TRBV5-6, the J gene TRBJ2-7; possible D gene TRBD2, 5 bases. The V gene lost 4 bases and the J gene lost 6 bases, with 11 bases spanning the gap. The CDR3 spans 12 residues. Germline V gene data show CDR1 as SGHDT and CDR2 as YYEEEE. CDR3 sequence (DNA): TGTGCCAGCAGCCCCCTTCGGGGCGAGCAGTACTTC. Amino acid sequence: CASSPLRGEQYF.

CDR3 sequence: CASSQGRTSGTFTDTQYF. The CDR3, as DNA: TGCGCCAGCAGCCAAGGGAGGACTAGCGGCACCTTCACAGATACGCAGTATTTT. The chain employs TRBV4-1 and TRBJ2-3, with TRBD2 identical over 10 bases. With 1 base clipped from V and 2 bases from J, the junction kept 9 bases outside the gene matches. Germline CDR1 and CDR2: MGHRA and YSYEKL. This CDR3 has 18 residues.

This clone was observed once. The V and J genes are TRBV7-2 and TRBJ2-7, with TRBD1 matching 9 bases. The V and J ends lost 1 base and 6 bases, in that order; junction bases with no gene match: 7. Germline CDR1 is SGHTA and CDR2 is FQGNSA. This CDR3 has 15 amino acids. CDR3 sequence reads: CASSLVYGQGSEQYF. CDR3 DNA sequence: TGTGCCAGCAGCTTAGTTTACGGACAGGGGAGCGAGCAGTACTTC.